The clone carrying this T cell receptor (beta chain) occurred many times. The antigen remains unidentified. This entry belongs to a study of T cells in Graves' hyperthyroidism and ophthalmopathy. The study, taken as a whole, reports: Most thyroid clonotypes expanded above 0.001 were also detected in blood.

The CDR3 loop spans 15 amino acids. Per the germline V gene, CDR1 is SNHLY and CDR2 is FYNNEI. V lost 3 bases to trimming and J lost 5 bases; unmatched junction nucleotides: 6. The investigators amplified TCR beta CDR3 regions from RNA transcripts. A set of HTBI primers served as the primers for a first-round RT-PCR of the TCR CDR3. One entry per CDR3 protein, called by TCRdb with MiXCR from the multiplex PCR reads. The sample yields a few hundred thousand distinct CDR3 sequences, around 15% seen once. The TCR originated in a woman aged 40 to 55 with Graves' ophthalmopathy. Specimen: blood. The chain carries TRBV2 and TRBJ2-1; 8 bases match TRBD2. CDR3 sequence reads: CASSEGSGANNEQFF. The CDR3 coding sequence is TGTGCCAGCAGTGAGGGTAGCGGGGCCAACAATGAGCAGTTCTTC.